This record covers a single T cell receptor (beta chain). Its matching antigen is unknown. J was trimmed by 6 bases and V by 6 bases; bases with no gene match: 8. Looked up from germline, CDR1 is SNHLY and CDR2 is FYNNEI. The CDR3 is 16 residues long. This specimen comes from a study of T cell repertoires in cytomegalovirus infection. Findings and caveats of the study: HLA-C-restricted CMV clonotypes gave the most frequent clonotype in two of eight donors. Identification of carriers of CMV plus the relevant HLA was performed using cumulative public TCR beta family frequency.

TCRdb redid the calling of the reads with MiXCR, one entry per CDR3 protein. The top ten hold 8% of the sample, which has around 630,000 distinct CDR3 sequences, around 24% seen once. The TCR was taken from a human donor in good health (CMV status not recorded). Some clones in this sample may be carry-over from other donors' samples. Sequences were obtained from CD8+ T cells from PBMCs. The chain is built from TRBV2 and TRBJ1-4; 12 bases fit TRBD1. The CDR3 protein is CASRWDRGLPDEKLFF. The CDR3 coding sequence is TGTGCCAGCAGATGGGACAGGGGGCTCCCGGATGAAAAACTGTTTTTT.